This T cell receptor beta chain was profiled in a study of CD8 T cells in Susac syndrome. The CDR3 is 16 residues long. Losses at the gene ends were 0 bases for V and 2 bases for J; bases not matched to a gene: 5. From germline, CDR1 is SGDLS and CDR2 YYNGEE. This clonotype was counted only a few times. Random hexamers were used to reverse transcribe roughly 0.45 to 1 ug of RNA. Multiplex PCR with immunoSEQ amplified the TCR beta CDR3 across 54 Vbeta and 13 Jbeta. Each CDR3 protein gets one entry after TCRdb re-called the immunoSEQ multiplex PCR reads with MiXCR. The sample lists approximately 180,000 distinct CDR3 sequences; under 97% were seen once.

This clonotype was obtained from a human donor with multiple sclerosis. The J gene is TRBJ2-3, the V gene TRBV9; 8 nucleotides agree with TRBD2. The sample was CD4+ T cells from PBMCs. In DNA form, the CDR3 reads TGTGCCAGCAGCGTAGCGGCGGGGGGAAACACAGATACGCAGTATTTT. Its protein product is CASSVAAGGNTDTQYF.